This T cell receptor beta chain was profiled in a study of T cell repertoires in cytomegalovirus infection. General observations from the study: Carriage of CMV together with the relevant HLA was identifiable through cumulative public TCR beta family frequency. There were HLA-C-restricted CMV-specific TCR beta clonotypes dominating the ex vivo response.

TCRdb used MiXCR to reprocess the reads, holding one entry per CDR3 protein. Seen here are approximately 500,000 distinct CDR3 sequences, about 11% observed once, and the top ten hold about a tenth. This clonotype occurred many times. What it recognizes is unknown. Germline CDR1 reads SGHAT; CDR2 reads FQNNGV. This CDR3 has 13 amino acids. Trimming took off 4 bases at V and 7 bases at J, with 11 bases between the two ends. Source material: PBMCs. The V gene is TRBV11-2, the J gene TRBJ2-1; D remains ambiguous. This sequence was found in a human donor in good health (CMV status not recorded). Some clones in this sample may be carry-over from other donors' samples. The CDR3 spells CASSWGFVNEQFF. The CDR3 DNA sequence: TGTGCCAGCAGCTGGGGTTTTGTTAATGAGCAGTTCTTC.